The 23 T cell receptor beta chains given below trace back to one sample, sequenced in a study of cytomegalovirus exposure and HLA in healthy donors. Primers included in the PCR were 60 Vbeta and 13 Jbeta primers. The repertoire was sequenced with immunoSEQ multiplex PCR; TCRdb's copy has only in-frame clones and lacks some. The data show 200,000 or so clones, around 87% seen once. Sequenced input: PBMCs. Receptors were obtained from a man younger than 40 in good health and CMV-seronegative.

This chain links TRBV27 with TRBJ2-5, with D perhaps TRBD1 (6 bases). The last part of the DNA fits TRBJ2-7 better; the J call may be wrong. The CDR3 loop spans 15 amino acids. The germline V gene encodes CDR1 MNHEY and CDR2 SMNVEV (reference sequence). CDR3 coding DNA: TGTGCCAGCAGATCGTTGGGGGCTGGGTCCTACGAGCAGTACTTC. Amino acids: CASRSLGAGSYEQYF.

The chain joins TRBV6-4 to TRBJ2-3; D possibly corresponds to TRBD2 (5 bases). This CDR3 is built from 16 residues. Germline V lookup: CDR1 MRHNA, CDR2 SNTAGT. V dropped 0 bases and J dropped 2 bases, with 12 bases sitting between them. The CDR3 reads CASSDSGAASTDTQYF. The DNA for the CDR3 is TGTGCCAGCAGTGACTCGGGAGCCGCCTCCACAGATACGCAGTATTTT.

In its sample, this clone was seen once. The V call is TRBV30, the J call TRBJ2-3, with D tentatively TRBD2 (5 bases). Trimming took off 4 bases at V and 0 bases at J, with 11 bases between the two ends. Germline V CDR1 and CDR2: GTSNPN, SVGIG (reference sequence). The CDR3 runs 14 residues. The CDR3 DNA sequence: TGTGCCTGGACACGTGGGAGTAGCACAGATACGCAGTATTTT. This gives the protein CAWTRGSSTDTQYF.

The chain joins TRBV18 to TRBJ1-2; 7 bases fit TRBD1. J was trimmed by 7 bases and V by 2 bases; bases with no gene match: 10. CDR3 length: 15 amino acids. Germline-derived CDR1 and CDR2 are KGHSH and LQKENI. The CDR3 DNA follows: TGTGCCAGCTCACCAGCGGGACAGCCCATCCGTGGCTACACCTTC. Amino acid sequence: CASSPAGQPIRGYTF. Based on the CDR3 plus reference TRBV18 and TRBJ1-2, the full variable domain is NAGVMQNPRHLVRRRGQEARLRCSPMKGHSHVYWYRQLPEEGLKFMVYLQKENIIDESGMPKERFSAEFPKEGPSILRIQQVVRGDSAAYFCASSPAGQPIRGYTFGSGTRLTVV.

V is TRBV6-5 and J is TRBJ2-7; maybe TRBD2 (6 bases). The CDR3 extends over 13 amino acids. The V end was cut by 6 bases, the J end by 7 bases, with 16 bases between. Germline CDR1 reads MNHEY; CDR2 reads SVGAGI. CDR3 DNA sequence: TGTGCCAGCAGGACTGGGACTGTGGCTGAGCAGTACTTC. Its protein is CASRTGTVAEQYF.

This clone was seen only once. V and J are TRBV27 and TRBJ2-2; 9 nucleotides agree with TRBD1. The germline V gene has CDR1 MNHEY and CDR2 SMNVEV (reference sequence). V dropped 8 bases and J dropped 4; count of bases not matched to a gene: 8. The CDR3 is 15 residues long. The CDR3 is CASSPQGAITGELFF. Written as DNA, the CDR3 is TGTGCCAGCTCACCACAGGGGGCGATCACCGGGGAGCTGTTTTTT.

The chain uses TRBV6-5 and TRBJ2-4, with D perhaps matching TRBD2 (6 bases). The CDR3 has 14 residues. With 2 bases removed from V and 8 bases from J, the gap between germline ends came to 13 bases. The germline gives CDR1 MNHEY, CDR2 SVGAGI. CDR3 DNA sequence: TGTGCCAGCAGTTACCTCGTCGGGAGTGACATTCAGTACTTC. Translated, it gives CASSYLVGSDIQYF.

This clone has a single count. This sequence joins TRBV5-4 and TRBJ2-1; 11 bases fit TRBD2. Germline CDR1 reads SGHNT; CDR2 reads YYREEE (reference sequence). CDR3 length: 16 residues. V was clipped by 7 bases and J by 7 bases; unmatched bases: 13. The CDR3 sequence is CASRKGLAVTWNEQFF. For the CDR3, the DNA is TGTGCCAGCCGAAAGGGACTAGCGGTTACCTGGAATGAGCAGTTCTTC.

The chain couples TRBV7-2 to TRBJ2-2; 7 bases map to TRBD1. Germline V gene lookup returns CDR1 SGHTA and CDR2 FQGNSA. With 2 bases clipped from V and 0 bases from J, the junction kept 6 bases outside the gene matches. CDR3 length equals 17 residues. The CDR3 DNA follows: TGTGCCAGCAGCTTAAATAGGGACAGTACGAACACCGGGGAGCTGTTTTTT. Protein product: CASSLNRDSTNTGELFF.

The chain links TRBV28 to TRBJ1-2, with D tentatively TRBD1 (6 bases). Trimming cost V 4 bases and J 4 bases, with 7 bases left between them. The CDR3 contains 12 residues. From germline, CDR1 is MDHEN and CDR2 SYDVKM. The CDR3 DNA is TGTGCCAGCAGTTCAGGGGCCTATGGCTACACCTTC. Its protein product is CASSSGAYGYTF.

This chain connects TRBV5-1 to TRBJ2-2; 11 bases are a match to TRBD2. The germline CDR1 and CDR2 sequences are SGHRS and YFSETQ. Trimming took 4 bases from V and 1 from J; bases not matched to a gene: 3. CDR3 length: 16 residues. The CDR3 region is CASSLLAGGNTGELFF. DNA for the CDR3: TGCGCCAGCAGCCTGCTAGCGGGGGGGAACACCGGGGAGCTGTTTTTT.

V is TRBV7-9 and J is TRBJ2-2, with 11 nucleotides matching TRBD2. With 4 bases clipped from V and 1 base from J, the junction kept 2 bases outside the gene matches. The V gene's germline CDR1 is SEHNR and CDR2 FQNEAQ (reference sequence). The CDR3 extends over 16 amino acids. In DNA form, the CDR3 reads TGTGCCAGCAGCTCCGGACTAGCGGGGAACACCGGGGAGCTGTTTTTT. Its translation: CASSSGLAGNTGELFF.

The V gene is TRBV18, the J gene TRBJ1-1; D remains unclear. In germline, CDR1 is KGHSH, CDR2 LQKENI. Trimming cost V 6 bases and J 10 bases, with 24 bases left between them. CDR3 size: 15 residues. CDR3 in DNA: TGTGCCAGCTCGTCGCTCGGGGTAGATACTTCTGGAGCTTTCTTT. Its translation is CASSSLGVDTSGAFF.

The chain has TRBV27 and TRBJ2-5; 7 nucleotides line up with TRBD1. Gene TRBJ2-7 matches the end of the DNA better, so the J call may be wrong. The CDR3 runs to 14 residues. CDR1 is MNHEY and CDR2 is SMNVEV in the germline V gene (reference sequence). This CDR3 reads CASSPGRQGYEQYF. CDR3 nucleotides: TGTGCCAGCAGCCCGGGAAGACAGGGCTACGAGCAGTACTTC.

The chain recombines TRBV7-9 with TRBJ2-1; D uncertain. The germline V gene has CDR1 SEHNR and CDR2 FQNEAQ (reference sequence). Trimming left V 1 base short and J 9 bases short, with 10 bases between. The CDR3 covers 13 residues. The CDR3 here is CASSLVILSEQFF. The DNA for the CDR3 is TGTGCCAGCAGCTTAGTCATCCTGAGTGAGCAGTTCTTC.

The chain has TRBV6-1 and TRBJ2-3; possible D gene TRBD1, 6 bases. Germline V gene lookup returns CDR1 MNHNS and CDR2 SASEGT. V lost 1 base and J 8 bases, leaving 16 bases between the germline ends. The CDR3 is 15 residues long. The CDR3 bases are TGTGCCAGCAGTGAAGTCGGACTGGGACACCCTACGCAGTATTTT. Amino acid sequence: CASSEVGLGHPTQYF.

CDR3 DNA: TGTGCCAGCAGTACAGAGGACAACCCCTACAATGAGCAGTTCTTC. It yields the protein CASSTEDNPYNEQFF. V is TRBV7-9 and J is TRBJ2-1; perhaps TRBD1 as D (5 bases). Germline V lookup: CDR1 SEHNR, CDR2 FQNEAQ (reference sequence). This CDR3 is built from 15 residues. Trimming shortened V by 6 bases and J by 2 bases, and 14 bases separated the two germline ends.

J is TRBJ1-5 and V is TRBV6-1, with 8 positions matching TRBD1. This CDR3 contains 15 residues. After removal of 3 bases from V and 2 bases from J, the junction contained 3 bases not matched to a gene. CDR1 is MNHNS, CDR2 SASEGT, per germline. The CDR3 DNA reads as TGTGCCAGCAGTGAGCTACAGGGGGGCAATCAGCCCCAGCATTTT. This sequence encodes CASSELQGGNQPQHF.

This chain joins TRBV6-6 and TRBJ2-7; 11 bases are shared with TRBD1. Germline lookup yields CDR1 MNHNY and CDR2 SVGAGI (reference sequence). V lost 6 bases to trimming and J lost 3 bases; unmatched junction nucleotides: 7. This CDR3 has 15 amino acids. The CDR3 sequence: CASRSGTGGSYEQYF. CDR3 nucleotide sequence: TGTGCCAGCAGGTCCGGGACAGGGGGGAGCTACGAGCAGTACTTC.

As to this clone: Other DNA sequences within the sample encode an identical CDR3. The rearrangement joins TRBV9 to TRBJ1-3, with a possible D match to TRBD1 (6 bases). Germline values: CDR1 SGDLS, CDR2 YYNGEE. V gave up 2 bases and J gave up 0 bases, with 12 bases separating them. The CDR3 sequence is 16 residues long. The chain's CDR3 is CASSVATGVSGNTIYF. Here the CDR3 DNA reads TGTGCCAGCAGCGTGGCGACAGGCGTCTCTGGAAACACCATATATTTT.

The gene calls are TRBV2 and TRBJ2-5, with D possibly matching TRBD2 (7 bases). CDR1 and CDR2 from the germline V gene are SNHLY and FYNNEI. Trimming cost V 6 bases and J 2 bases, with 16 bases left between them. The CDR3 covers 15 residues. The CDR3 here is CASRGGGCKQETQYF. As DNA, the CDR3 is TGTGCCAGCAGGGGAGGGGGGTGTAAGCAAGAGACCCAGTACTTC.

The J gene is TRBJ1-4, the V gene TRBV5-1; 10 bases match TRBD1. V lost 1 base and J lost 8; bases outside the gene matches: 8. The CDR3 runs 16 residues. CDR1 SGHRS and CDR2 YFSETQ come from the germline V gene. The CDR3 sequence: CASSLSHPGQGEKLFF. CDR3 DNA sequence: TGCGCCAGCAGCTTGTCTCACCCGGGACAGGGGGAAAAACTGTTTTTT.

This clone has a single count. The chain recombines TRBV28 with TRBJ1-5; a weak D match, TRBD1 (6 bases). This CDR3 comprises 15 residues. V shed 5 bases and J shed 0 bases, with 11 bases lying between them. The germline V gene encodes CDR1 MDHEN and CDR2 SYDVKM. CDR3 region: CASSRTGNSNQPQHF. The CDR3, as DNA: TGTGCCAGCAGTCGAACAGGGAATAGCAATCAGCCCCAGCATTTT.